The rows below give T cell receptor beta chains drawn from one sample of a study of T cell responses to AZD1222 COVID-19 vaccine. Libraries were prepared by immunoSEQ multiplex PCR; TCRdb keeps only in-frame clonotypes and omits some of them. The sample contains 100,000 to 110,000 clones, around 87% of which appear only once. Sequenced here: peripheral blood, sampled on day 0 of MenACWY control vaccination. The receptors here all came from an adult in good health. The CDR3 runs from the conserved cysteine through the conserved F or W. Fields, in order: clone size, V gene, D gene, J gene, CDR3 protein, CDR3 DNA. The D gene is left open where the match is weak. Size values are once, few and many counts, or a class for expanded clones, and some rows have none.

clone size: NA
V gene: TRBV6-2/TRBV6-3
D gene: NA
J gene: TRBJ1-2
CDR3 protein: CASSLRGEPYGYTF
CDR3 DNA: TGTGCCAGCAGTTTGAGGGGGGAGCCTTATGGCTACACCTTC

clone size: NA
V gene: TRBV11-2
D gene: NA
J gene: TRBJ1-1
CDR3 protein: CASSSPRGVGTEAFF
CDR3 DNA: TGTGCCAGCAGCTCACCTCGGGGGGTGGGCACTGAAGCTTTCTTT

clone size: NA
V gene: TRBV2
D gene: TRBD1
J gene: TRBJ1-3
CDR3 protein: CASSADRGSVGNTIYF
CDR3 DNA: TGTGCCAGCAGTGCCGACAGGGGATCGGTTGGAAACACCATATATTTT

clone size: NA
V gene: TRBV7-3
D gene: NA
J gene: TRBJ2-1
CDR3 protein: CASSLRQGLHNEQFF
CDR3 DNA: TGTGCCAGCAGCTTACGGCAGGGCCTGCACAATGAGCAGTTCTTC

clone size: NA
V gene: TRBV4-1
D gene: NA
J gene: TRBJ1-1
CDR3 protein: CASSQGPAMNTEAFF
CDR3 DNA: TGCGCCAGCAGCCAAGGTCCAGCCATGAACACTGAAGCTTTCTTT

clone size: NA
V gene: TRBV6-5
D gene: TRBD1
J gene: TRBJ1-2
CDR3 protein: CASSPPKDRIRYTF
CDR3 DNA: TGTGCCAGCAGTCCCCCCAAGGACAGGATTCGCTACACCTTC

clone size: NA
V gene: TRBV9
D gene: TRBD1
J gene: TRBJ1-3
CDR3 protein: CASRPTGAPGNTIYF
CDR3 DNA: TGTGCCAGCAGGCCCACAGGGGCCCCTGGAAACACCATATATTTT

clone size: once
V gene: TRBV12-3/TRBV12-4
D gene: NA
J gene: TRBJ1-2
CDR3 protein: CASSQTGNYGYTF
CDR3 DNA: TGTGCCAGCAGTCAGACAGGTAACTATGGCTACACCTTC

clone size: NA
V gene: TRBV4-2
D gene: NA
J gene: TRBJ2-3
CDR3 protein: CASSQGGPTLTDTQYF
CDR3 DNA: TGTGCCAGCAGCCAAGGGGGGCCTACCCTCACAGATACGCAGTATTTT

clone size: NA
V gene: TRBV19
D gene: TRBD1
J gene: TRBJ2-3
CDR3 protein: CASSTGQADTQYF
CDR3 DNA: TGTGCCAGTAGTACCGGACAGGCAGATACGCAGTATTTT

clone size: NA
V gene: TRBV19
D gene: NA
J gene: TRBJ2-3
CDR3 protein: CASSSYSGVGTDTQYF
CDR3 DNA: TGTGCCAGTAGTAGCTACTCCGGGGTGGGGACAGATACGCAGTATTTT

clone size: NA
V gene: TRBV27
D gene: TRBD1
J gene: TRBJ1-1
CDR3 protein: CASRPGQGAGTEAFF
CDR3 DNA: TGTGCCAGCAGGCCGGGACAGGGGGCTGGCACTGAAGCTTTCTTT

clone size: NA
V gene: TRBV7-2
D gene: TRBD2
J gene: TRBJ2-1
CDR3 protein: CASSLGRGGLEQFF
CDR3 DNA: TGTGCCAGCAGCTTAGGGCGGGGGGGCCTTGAGCAGTTCTTC

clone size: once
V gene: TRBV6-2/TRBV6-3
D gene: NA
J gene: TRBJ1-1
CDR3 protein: CASSYSTGRTNTEAFF
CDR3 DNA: TGTGCCAGCAGTTACTCGACGGGGAGAACGAACACTGAAGCTTTCTTT

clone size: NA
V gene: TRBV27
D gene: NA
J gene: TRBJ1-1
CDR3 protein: CASSRDGGGLAFF
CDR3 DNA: TGTGCCAGCAGTCGGGACGGAGGAGGGTTAGCTTTCTTT

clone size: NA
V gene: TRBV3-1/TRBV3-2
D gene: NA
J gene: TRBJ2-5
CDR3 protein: CASSQPDGSGLKKETQYF
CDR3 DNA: TGTGCCAGCAGCCAACCTGACGGTTCCGGGCTAAAGAAGGAGACCCAGTACTTC

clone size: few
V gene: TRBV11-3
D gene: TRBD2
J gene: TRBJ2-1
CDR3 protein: CASSLGLAGVYEQFF
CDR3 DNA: TGTGCCAGCAGCTTAGGACTAGCGGGAGTCTATGAGCAGTTCTTC

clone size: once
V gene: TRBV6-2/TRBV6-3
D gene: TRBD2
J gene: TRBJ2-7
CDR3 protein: CASSGPGLAGRYYEQYF
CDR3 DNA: TGTGCCAGCAGTGGGCCGGGACTAGCGGGCCGATACTACGAGCAGTACTTC

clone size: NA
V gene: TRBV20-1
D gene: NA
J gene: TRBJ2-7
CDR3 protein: CSASVIGIISGEQYF
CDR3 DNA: TGCAGTGCTAGTGTGATCGGTATCATTTCCGGCGAGCAGTACTTC

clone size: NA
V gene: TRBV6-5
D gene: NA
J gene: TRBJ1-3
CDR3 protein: CASSPAPRTGNTIYF
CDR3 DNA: TGTGCCAGCAGCCCCGCTCCCAGGACGGGAAACACCATATATTTT

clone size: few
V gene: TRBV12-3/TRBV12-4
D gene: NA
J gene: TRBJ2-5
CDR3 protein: CASNQGQKETQYF
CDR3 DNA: TGTGCCAGCAATCAGGGTCAAAAAGAGACCCAGTACTTC

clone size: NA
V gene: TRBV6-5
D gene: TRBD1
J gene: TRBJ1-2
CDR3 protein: CATSDRSNYGYTF
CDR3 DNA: TGTGCCACCTCGGACAGGAGTAACTATGGCTACACCTTC

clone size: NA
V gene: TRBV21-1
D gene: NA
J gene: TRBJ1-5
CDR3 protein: CASSKALSRQGPRNQPQHF
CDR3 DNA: TGTGCCAGCAGCAAAGCGCTTTCTCGACAGGGCCCTCGCAATCAGCCCCAGCATTTT

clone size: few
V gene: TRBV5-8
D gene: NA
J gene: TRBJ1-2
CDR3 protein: CASGQGYGYTF
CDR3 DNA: TGTGCCAGCGGCCAAGGGTATGGCTACACCTTC

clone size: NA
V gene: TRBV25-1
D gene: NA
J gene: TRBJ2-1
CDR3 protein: CASGDGSDEQFF
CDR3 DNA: TGTGCCAGCGGGGACGGATCGGATGAGCAGTTCTTC

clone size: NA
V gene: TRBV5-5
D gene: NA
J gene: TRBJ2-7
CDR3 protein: CASSLQSYEQYF
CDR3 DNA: TGTGCCAGCAGCCTCCAGTCCTACGAGCAGTACTTC

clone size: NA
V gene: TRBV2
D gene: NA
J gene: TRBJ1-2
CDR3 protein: CASSDSPPYGYTF
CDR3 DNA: TGTGCCAGCAGTGACAGCCCACCCTATGGCTACACCTTC

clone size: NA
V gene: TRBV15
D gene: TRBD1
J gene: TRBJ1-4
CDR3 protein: CATRGRGREELFF
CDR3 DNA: TGTGCCACCAGGGGAAGGGGGCGCGAAGAACTGTTTTTT

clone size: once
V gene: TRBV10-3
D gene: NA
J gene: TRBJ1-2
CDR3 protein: CATFSENYGYTF
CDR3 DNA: TGTGCCACTTTCAGTGAAAACTATGGCTACACCTTC

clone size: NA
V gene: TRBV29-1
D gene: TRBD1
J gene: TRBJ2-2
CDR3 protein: CSVGGQGAGELFF
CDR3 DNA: TGCAGCGTCGGGGGACAGGGGGCTGGGGAGCTGTTTTTT

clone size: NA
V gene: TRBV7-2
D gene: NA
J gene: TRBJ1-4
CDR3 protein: CASSPSGPNEKLFF
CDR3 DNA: TGTGCCAGCAGCCCATCGGGTCCTAATGAAAAACTGTTTTTT

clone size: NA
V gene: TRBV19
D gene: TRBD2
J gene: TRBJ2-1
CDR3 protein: CASSMRGIGRYEQFF
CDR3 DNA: TGTGCCAGTAGTATGCGGGGGATTGGTCGCTATGAGCAGTTCTTC

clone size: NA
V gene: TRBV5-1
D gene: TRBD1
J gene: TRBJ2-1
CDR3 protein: CASRTGERNEQFF
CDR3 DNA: TGCGCCAGTCGGACAGGGGAGAGGAATGAGCAGTTCTTC

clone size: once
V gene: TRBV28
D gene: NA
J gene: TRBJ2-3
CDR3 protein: CASSLRRVQTDTQYF
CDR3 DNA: TGTGCCAGCAGTTTAAGGAGGGTTCAGACAGATACGCAGTATTTT

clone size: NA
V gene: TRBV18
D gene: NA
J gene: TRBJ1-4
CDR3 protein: CASSRRSEEKLFF
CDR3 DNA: TGTGCCAGCTCCCGACGGTCCGAGGAAAAACTGTTTTTT

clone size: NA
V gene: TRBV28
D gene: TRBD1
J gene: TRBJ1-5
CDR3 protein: CASITGTGNNQPQHF
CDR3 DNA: TGTGCCAGCATTACCGGGACAGGGAACAATCAGCCCCAGCATTTT

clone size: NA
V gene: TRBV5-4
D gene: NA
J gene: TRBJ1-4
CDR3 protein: CASSYTGEGTEKLFF
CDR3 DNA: TGTGCCAGCAGCTATACCGGGGAGGGTACCGAAAAACTGTTTTTT

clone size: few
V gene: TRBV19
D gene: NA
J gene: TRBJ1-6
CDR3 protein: CASYSSAGGSPLHF
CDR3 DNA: TGTGCCAGCTACTCTTCGGCGGGGGGTTCACCCCTCCACTTT

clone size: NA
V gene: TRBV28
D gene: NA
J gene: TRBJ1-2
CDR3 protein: CASSRDTSGRYGYTF
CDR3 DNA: TGTGCCAGCAGTCGGGACACATCAGGGCGCTATGGCTACACCTTC

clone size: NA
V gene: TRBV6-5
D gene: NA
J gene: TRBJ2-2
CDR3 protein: CASIQRGNTGELFF
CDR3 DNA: TGTGCCAGCATCCAAAGGGGGAACACCGGGGAGCTGTTTTTT

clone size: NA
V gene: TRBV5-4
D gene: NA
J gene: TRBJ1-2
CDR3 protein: CASSFPGAYGYTF
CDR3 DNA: TGTGCCAGCAGCTTCCCAGGGGCCTATGGCTACACCTTC

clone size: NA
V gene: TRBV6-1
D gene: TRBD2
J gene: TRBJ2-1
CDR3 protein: CASSELAGARSYNEQFF
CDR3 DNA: TGTGCCAGCAGTGAATTGGCGGGAGCGCGCTCCTACAATGAGCAGTTCTTC

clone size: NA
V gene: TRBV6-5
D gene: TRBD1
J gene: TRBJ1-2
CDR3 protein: CASSYRGTGEGYTF
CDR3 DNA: TGTGCCAGCAGTTACCGGGGCACAGGGGAAGGCTACACCTTC

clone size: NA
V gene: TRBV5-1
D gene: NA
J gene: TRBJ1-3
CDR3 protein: CASSYTEGGGTIYF
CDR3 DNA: TGCGCCAGCAGCTACACGGAGGGAGGAGGGACCATATATTTT

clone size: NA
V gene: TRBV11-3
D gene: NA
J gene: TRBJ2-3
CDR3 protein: CASSTTGEATQYF
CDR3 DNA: TGTGCCAGCAGCACTACAGGGGAGGCTACGCAGTATTTT

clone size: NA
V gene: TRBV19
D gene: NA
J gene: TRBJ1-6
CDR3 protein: CASSRGITAYNSPLHF
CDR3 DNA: TGTGCCAGTAGTAGAGGGATTACTGCCTATAATTCACCCCTCCACTTT

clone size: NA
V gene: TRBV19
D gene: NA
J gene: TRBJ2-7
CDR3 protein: CASSETGRPPAYEQYF
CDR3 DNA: TGTGCCAGTAGTGAAACAGGCCGCCCCCCGGCCTACGAGCAGTACTTC

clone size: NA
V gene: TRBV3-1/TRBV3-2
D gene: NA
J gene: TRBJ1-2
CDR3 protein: CASSQGPRRADGYTF
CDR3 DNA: TGTGCCAGCAGCCAAGGACCCCGAAGGGCAGATGGCTACACCTTC

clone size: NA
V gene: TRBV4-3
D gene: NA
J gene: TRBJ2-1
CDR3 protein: CASSQEGFGYSYNEQFF
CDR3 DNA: TGCGCCAGCAGCCAAGAGGGGTTCGGGTACTCCTACAATGAGCAGTTCTTC

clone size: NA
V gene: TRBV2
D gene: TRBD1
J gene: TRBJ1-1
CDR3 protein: CASSHALSTGGMIGNTEAFF
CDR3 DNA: TGTGCCAGCAGTCACGCCCTTTCGACAGGGGGCATGATCGGGAACACTGAAGCTTTCTTT

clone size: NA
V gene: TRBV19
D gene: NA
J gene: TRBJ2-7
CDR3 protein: CASSIFSGGHEQYF
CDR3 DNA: TGTGCCAGTAGTATTTTTTCCGGCGGGCACGAGCAGTACTTC

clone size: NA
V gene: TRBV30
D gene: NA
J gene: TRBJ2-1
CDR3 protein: CAWSGLGGNEQFF
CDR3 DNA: TGTGCCTGGAGCGGTTTGGGGGGCAATGAGCAGTTCTTC

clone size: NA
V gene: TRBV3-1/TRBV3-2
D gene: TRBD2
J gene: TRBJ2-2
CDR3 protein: CASSQALAGHTGELFF
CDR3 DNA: TGTGCCAGCAGCCAAGCACTAGCGGGCCACACCGGGGAGCTGTTTTTT

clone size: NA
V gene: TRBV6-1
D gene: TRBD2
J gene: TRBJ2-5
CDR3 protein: CASSELAGGPETQYF
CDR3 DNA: TGTGCCAGCAGTGAACTAGCGGGAGGGCCAGAGACCCAGTACTTC

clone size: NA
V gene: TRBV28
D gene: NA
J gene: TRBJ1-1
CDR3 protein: CASSTSTALNTEAFF
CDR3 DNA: TGTGCCAGCAGCACCTCGACAGCCCTGAACACTGAAGCTTTCTTT